Listed below are T cell receptor beta chains from one sample, sequenced in a study of T-cell memory formation after mild COVID-19. TCRdb fed the 5' RACE reads into MiXCR, producing one record per CDR3 protein. This sample yields roughly 110,000 distinct CDR3 sequences, of which over 15% are seen a single time; over 25% belongs to the top ten. The sample consisted of PBMCs or a T cell subset sorted from them (not recorded which). These receptors all stem from an adult woman who had mild COVID-19 (a few samples of this study predate the infection). Cell type and time point are not known. The CDR3 runs from the conserved cysteine through the conserved F or W. A D gene is named only where the DNA matches it firmly. Expanded clones are given a class, and other clones once, few, many or no size at all.

CASSLEVYSNYGYTF	TGTGCCAGCAGCTTGGAAGTATATTCTAACTATGGCTACACCTTC	TRBV5-5	TRBJ1-2	-	few
CASSQRMADTQYF	TGTGCCAGCAGCCAGAGAATGGCAGATACGCAGTATTTT	TRBV7-7	TRBJ2-3	-	-
CASSFGGVVEQYF	TGTGCCAGCAGTTTCGGGGGGGTCGTCGAGCAGTACTTC	TRBV27	TRBJ2-7	TRBD2	-
CASSLGTSGPDEQFF	TGCGCCAGCAGCTTGGGGACTAGCGGCCCAGATGAGCAGTTCTTC	TRBV5-1	TRBJ2-1	TRBD2	few
CASSLESGDYEQYF	TGTGCCAGCAGCTTGGAGTCGGGGGACTACGAGCAGTACTTC	TRBV5-4	TRBJ2-7	-	few
CASSPGRGSNYGYTF	TGTGCCAGCAGCCCTGGAAGGGGGAGTAACTATGGCTACACCTTC	TRBV5-6	TRBJ1-2	-	few
CASRKMGLAGADTQYF	TGTGCCAGCAGAAAGATGGGACTAGCGGGAGCAGATACGCAGTATTTT	TRBV6-2/TRBV6-3	TRBJ2-3	TRBD2	many
CASSLGTLYEQYF	TGTGCCAGCAGCTTAGGGACACTATACGAGCAGTACTTC	TRBV11-2	TRBJ2-7	-	-
CSASDFAGPQETQYF	TGCAGTGCTAGCGATTTCGCGGGACCTCAAGAGACCCAGTACTTC	TRBV20-1	TRBJ2-5	-	few
CSAVRQSMNTEAFF	TGCAGCGCCGTACGACAGAGTATGAACACTGAAGCTTTCTTT	TRBV29-1	TRBJ1-1	-	-
CASSQREDGANVLTF	TGTGCCAGCAGCCAGCGGGAGGATGGGGCCAACGTCCTGACTTTC	TRBV6-5	TRBJ2-6	TRBD2	few
CASSFYPFGDYGYTF	TGTGCCAGCAGTTTTTATCCATTTGGGGACTATGGCTACACCTTC	TRBV12-3/TRBV12-4	TRBJ1-2	-	-
CASSTGTSGGYEQFF	TGTGCCAGCAGTACCGGGACTAGCGGGGGCTATGAGCAGTTCTTC	TRBV12-3/TRBV12-4	TRBJ2-1	TRBD2	few
CASSSRDTHYEQYF	TGTGCCAGCAGTTCCCGGGACACCCACTACGAGCAGTACTTC	TRBV28	TRBJ2-7	-	few
CASTQGGDYNEQFF	TGCGCCAGCACTCAGGGCGGGGACTACAATGAGCAGTTCTTC	TRBV4-1	TRBJ2-1	-	-
CSGGGLGPQYF	TGCAGCGGAGGAGGCTTAGGGCCCCAGTACTTC	TRBV29-1	TRBJ2-5	-	-
CASSTSSEGVELFF	TGTGCCAGCAGTACGTCTAGCGAAGGCGTGGAGCTGTTTTTT	TRBV6-2/TRBV6-3	TRBJ2-2	-	-
CSASNLDRGRNYGYTF	TGCAGTGCTAGTAATCTCGACAGGGGTAGGAACTATGGCTACACCTTC	TRBV20-1	TRBJ1-2	TRBD1	-
CASSEAGGEDTQYF	TGTGCCAGCAGTGAGGCGGGGGGGGAAGATACGCAGTATTTT	TRBV6-1	TRBJ2-3	TRBD2	few
CASSLTGLRGETQYF	TGTGCCAGCAGCCTGACCGGACTACGGGGGGAGACCCAGTACTTC	TRBV7-8	TRBJ2-5	-	few
CATSDWENQPQHF	TGTGCCACCAGTGATTGGGAGAATCAGCCCCAGCATTTT	TRBV24-1	TRBJ1-5	-	-
CASSLIIGTDTQYF	TGTGCCAGCAGCTTAATTATTGGTACAGATACGCAGTATTTT	TRBV7-8	TRBJ2-3	-	few
CSAHRTDNYGYTF	TGCAGTGCTCATCGGACGGACAACTATGGCTACACCTTC	TRBV20-1	TRBJ1-2	-	-
CASSSGTGWTDTQYF	TGTGCCAGCAGCTCGGGGACAGGCTGGACAGATACGCAGTATTTT	TRBV6-2/TRBV6-3	TRBJ2-3	TRBD1	-
CASSFRETSGELFF	TGCGCCAGCAGCTTTCGGGAGACCTCCGGGGAGCTGTTTTTT	TRBV4-1	TRBJ2-2	-	-
CASSSHTNGLGTFF	TGTGCCAGCAGCTCCCATACCAATGGTCTCGGTACTTTCTTT	TRBV5-5	TRBJ1-1	-	many
CASSGLATYEQYF	TGTGCCAGCAGCGGACTAGCCACCTACGAGCAGTACTTC	TRBV2	TRBJ2-7	TRBD2	-
CASSPSRLLSGEFNYEQYF	TGTGCCAGCAGCCCCAGTAGACTCCTTTCCGGAGAGTTTAACTACGAGCAGTACTTC	TRBV4-2	TRBJ2-7	-	-
CASSLKGQGLGEAFF	TGCGCCAGCAGCTTGAAAGGACAGGGGCTAGGTGAAGCTTTCTTT	TRBV5-1	TRBJ1-1	TRBD1	-
CASSPAWGSLYEQYF	TGTGCCAGCAGCCCAGCGTGGGGCAGCCTCTACGAGCAGTACTTC	TRBV6-5	TRBJ2-7	-	few
CATSGGDSYYGYTF	TGTGCCACCAGTGGGGGGGACAGCTACTATGGCTACACCTTC	TRBV24-1	TRBJ1-2	TRBD1	-
CASSDVMTGANTGELFF	TGTGCCAGCAGTGACGTGATGACAGGGGCCAACACCGGGGAGCTGTTTTTT	TRBV2	TRBJ2-2	TRBD1	few
CSVEGKTGYNEQFF	TGCAGCGTTGAAGGGAAGACGGGGTACAATGAGCAGTTCTTC	TRBV29-1	TRBJ2-1	-	-
CASSPFGRGPETQYF	TGTGCCAGCAGTCCCTTTGGCAGGGGGCCAGAGACCCAGTACTTC	TRBV12-3/TRBV12-4	TRBJ2-5	TRBD1	-
CASSRDPNTGELFF	TGTGCCAGCAGCCGGGACCCGAACACCGGGGAGCTGTTTTTT	TRBV2	TRBJ2-2	-	-
CASSLGLAGGQETQYF	TGCGCCAGCAGCTTAGGACTAGCGGGAGGCCAAGAGACCCAGTACTTC	TRBV5-1	TRBJ2-5	TRBD2	-
CASSHRGGMSTGELFF	TGCGCCAGCAGCCATCGGGGAGGTATGAGTACCGGGGAGCTGTTTTTT	TRBV4-3	TRBJ2-2	-	-
CAGSLSQGASGYTF	TGTGCCGGCAGCTTATCCCAGGGGGCCTCGGGCTACACCTTC	TRBV7-9	TRBJ1-2	TRBD1	-
CATSDLQGELFF	TGTGCCACCAGTGATTTGCAGGGGGAGCTGTTTTTT	TRBV24-1	TRBJ2-2	-	few
CASSLQDSNEQFF	TGTGCCAGCAGTCTACAGGACTCCAATGAGCAGTTCTTC	TRBV2	TRBJ2-1	-	-
CATSDLTGRDTQYF	TGTGCCACCAGTGATTTGACAGGCAGGGATACGCAGTATTTT	TRBV24-1	TRBJ2-3	-	-
CSVPGTGNFGAEAFF	TGCAGCGTGCCCGGGACAGGGAATTTTGGAGCTGAAGCTTTCTTT	TRBV29-1	TRBJ1-1	TRBD1	-
CASSLEVGRDTEAFF	TGTGCCAGCAGCTTGGAGGTGGGGCGGGACACTGAAGCTTTCTTT	TRBV5-5	TRBJ1-1	-	-
CASSFSDTGYEQYF	TGTGCCAGCAGCTTTTCGGACACTGGGTACGAGCAGTACTTC	TRBV7-2	TRBJ2-7	-	few
CASSIGTASFYGYTF	TGCGCCAGCAGCATTGGGACAGCCTCTTTCTATGGCTACACCTTC	TRBV5-1	TRBJ1-2	TRBD1	-
CASSLTPLGMTEAFF	TGTGCCAGCAGTTTAACTCCCCTCGGGATGACTGAAGCTTTCTTT	TRBV28	TRBJ1-1	-	-
CASSIESRHYYEQYF	TGTGCCAGTAGTATTGAGTCGCGTCACTACTACGAGCAGTACTTC	TRBV19	TRBJ2-7	-	few
CASSVEGLAPNEQFF	TGTGCCAGCAGCGTAGAAGGACTAGCCCCCAATGAGCAGTTCTTC	TRBV9	TRBJ2-1	TRBD2	-
CASSSRDSEQFF	TGTGCCAGCAGCTCCCGGGACTCCGAGCAGTTCTTC	TRBV11-3	TRBJ2-1	-	-
CASGAGSGYNEQFF	TGTGCCAGCGGAGCGGGCTCTGGGTACAATGAGCAGTTCTTC	TRBV2	TRBJ2-1	-	many
CASSLAGHLNTGELFF	TGTGCCAGCAGCTTAGCGGGACACCTGAACACCGGGGAGCTGTTTTTT	TRBV7-2	TRBJ2-2	-	-
CASSGRRQGMISTDTQYF	TGTGCCAGCAGCGGTCGCCGACAGGGGATGATTAGCACAGATACGCAGTATTTT	TRBV7-9	TRBJ2-3	TRBD1	-
CASSETGGIAGELFF	TGTGCCAGCAGTGAAACAGGGGGCATCGCCGGGGAGCTGTTTTTT	TRBV2	TRBJ2-2	TRBD1	-
CASSLTSGSHNEQFF	TGTGCCAGCAGCTTAACTAGCGGGAGCCACAATGAGCAGTTCTTC	TRBV7-2	TRBJ2-1	TRBD2	-
CASPPDAGNFYNEQFF	TGTGCCAGCCCCCCCGACGCAGGGAATTTCTACAATGAGCAGTTCTTC	TRBV6-2/TRBV6-3	TRBJ2-1	-	few
CASSFSGYGTDTQYF	TGTGCCAGCAGCTTTAGCGGGTATGGCACAGATACGCAGTATTTT	TRBV13	TRBJ2-3	TRBD2	-
CASSPLPREVQHF	TGCGCCAGCAGCCCCCTCCCCAGGGAGGTCCAGCATTTT	TRBV5-1	TRBJ1-5	-	few
CASSLGAGGQYEQYF	TGTGCCAGCAGCTTAGGAGCGGGAGGACAATACGAGCAGTACTTC	TRBV11-2	TRBJ2-7	TRBD2	few
CASSSPEGLYEQYF	TGTGCCAGCAGCTCCCCCGAGGGCCTATACGAGCAGTACTTC	TRBV12-3/TRBV12-4	TRBJ2-7	-	-
CASSAFRDRGKTQYF	TGTGCCAGCAGTGCTTTCCGGGACAGGGGGAAGACCCAGTACTTC	TRBV12-3/TRBV12-4	TRBJ2-5	TRBD1	few